This TCR beta chain was retrieved from a study of cytomegalovirus exposure and HLA in healthy donors. General study points: For most TCR sequences rarity was the rule, although some public TCRs occurred in many donors. In a later analysis, TCR beta V- and J-gene trimming was associated with a missense DCLRE1C variant. There were 164 TCR beta chains listed as cytomegalovirus-associated.

PCR primers comprised 60 Vbeta and 13 Jbeta primers. Per the original data handling: The authors later counted 70 million to 85 million unique TCR beta chains, some 9.9 million of them shared. The method was immunoSEQ multiplex PCR; TCRdb's version includes in-frame clones alone and lacks a portion of them. V and J calls and clone size follow that table, whereas D and trimming were derived from the DNA. The sample holds 110,000 to 150,000 clones. This CDR3 is built from 18 residues. The ends lost 0 bases at V and 4 bases at J; junction bases unmatched: 5. Germline CDR1 is SGHRS and CDR2 is YFSETQ. Comment on this clone: The antigen remains unidentified.

The V and J genes are TRBV5-1 and TRBJ2-3, with 16 bases matching TRBD2. This TCR came from a woman between 18 and 29 years old in good health and CMV-seronegative. The sample consisted of PBMCs. DNA of the CDR3: TGCGCCAGCAGCTTGGTGGGGACTAGCGGGAGGGCATCAGATACGCAGTATTTT. Its translation: CASSLVGTSGRASDTQYF.